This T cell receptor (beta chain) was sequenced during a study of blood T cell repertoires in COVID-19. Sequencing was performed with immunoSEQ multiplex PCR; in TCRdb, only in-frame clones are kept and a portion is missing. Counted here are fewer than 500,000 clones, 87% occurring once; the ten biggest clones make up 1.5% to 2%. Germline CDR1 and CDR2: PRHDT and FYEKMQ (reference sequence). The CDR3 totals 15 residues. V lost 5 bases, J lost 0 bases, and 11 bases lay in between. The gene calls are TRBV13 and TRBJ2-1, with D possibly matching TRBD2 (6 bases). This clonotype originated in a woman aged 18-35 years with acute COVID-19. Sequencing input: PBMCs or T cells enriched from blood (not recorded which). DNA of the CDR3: TGTGCCAGCAGCCGGACTAAAAGCTCCTACAATGAGCAGTTCTTC. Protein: CASSRTKSSYNEQFF.